Listed below are T cell receptor beta chains from one sample, sequenced in a study of T cell responses to AZD1222 COVID-19 vaccine. Only in-frame clones appear in the TCRdb table, and some are missing; sequencing was by immunoSEQ multiplex PCR. The table records over 110,000 clones, around 90% of them present only once. The sample was peripheral blood, taken 28 days after the second AZD1222 dose. The receptor set was obtained from an adult who received the AZD1222 COVID-19 vaccine. Both conserved end residues are part of each CDR3. A D gene is named only where the DNA matches it firmly. Some rows have no size entry. The others give once, few or many, or a class for an expanded clone.

size: NA
J: TRBJ2-5
V: TRBV2
D: NA
DNA: TGTGCCAGCAGTGACAGGGGAAGGGAGACCCAGTACTTC
CDR3: CASSDRGRETQYF

size: NA
J: TRBJ1-6
V: TRBV9
D: NA
DNA: TGTGCCAGCAGCGATGGGTTGCTGGTGAATTCACCCCTCCACTTT
CDR3: CASSDGLLVNSPLHF

size: once
J: TRBJ2-5
V: TRBV7-9
D: TRBD2
DNA: TGTGCCAGCAGCTTATCTAGCGGGAGTGAAGAGACCCAGTACTTC
CDR3: CASSLSSGSEETQYF

size: NA
J: TRBJ2-7
V: TRBV6-6
D: TRBD1
DNA: TGTGCCAGCAGTTACGGTGGCAGGGGGCAATACGAGCAGTACTTC
CDR3: CASSYGGRGQYEQYF

size: NA
J: TRBJ2-1
V: TRBV27
D: NA
DNA: TGTGCCAGCAGTCCCACAGGTAGCTCCTACAATGAGCAGTTCTTC
CDR3: CASSPTGSSYNEQFF

size: NA
J: TRBJ1-2
V: TRBV28
D: NA
DNA: TGTGCCAGCAGTTTTATCTATGGCTACACCTTC
CDR3: CASSFIYGYTF

size: NA
J: TRBJ1-5
V: TRBV7-2
D: NA
DNA: TGTGCCAGCAGGCCCACCAGGGGTAGCAATCAGCCCCAGCATTTT
CDR3: CASRPTRGSNQPQHF

size: NA
J: TRBJ1-5
V: TRBV7-8
D: TRBD1
DNA: TGTGCCAGCAGCCCCCTTGGGACAGTTAATCAGCCCCAGCATTTT
CDR3: CASSPLGTVNQPQHF

size: NA
J: TRBJ1-3
V: TRBV28
D: TRBD1
DNA: TGTGCCAGCAGTTCGTCGGGACAGGGAGAAAACACCATATATTTT
CDR3: CASSSSGQGENTIYF

size: once
J: TRBJ1-1
V: TRBV12-3/TRBV12-4
D: NA
DNA: TGTGCCAGCAGTTTAACCGGAGTCACTGAAGCTTTCTTT
CDR3: CASSLTGVTEAFF

size: NA
J: TRBJ2-7
V: TRBV11-1
D: NA
DNA: TGTGCCAGCAGCTTATTCAGGGGTGCGTACGAGCAGTACTTC
CDR3: CASSLFRGAYEQYF

size: NA
J: TRBJ1-1
V: TRBV27
D: NA
DNA: TGTGCCAGCAGTCCCCTGGGGGGGTCGAACACTGAAGCTTTCTTT
CDR3: CASSPLGGSNTEAFF

size: NA
J: TRBJ2-2
V: TRBV29-1
D: TRBD2
DNA: TGCAGCGTTGGAGGACTAGCGGGATCCGGGGAGCTGTTTTTT
CDR3: CSVGGLAGSGELFF

size: NA
J: TRBJ2-2
V: TRBV24-1
D: TRBD1
DNA: TGTGCCACCAGTGACCCTGGGACAGGGGGCAAGAACACCGGGGAGCTGTTTTTT
CDR3: CATSDPGTGGKNTGELFF

size: NA
J: TRBJ2-7
V: TRBV29-1
D: TRBD1
DNA: TGCAGCGTTGGGGGACAGGGGGAGCGGTCCTACGAGCAGTACTTC
CDR3: CSVGGQGERSYEQYF

size: NA
J: TRBJ2-7
V: TRBV11-2
D: NA
DNA: TGTGCCAGCAGCTTAGTACCTAGCCCCTACGAGCAGTACTTC
CDR3: CASSLVPSPYEQYF

size: NA
J: TRBJ1-4
V: TRBV2
D: TRBD1
DNA: TGTGCCAGCTTACAGGGGGCGTCTTCTGAAAAACTGTTTTTT
CDR3: CASLQGASSEKLFF

size: NA
J: TRBJ1-2
V: TRBV7-9
D: NA
DNA: TGTGCCAGCAGCCAAGCCGGGGGAGAAGGCTACACCTTC
CDR3: CASSQAGGEGYTF

size: NA
J: TRBJ1-2
V: TRBV30
D: TRBD1
DNA: TGTGCCTGGAGCGGTCGCGGGCTCCGACAGGGTGCTAACTATGGCTACACCTTC
CDR3: CAWSGRGLRQGANYGYTF

size: NA
J: TRBJ1-4
V: TRBV6-6
D: NA
DNA: TGTGCCAGCAGTAGAGGGTCACAGAATGAAAAACTGTTTTTT
CDR3: CASSRGSQNEKLFF

size: NA
J: TRBJ1-5
V: TRBV15
D: TRBD1
DNA: TGTGCCACCAGCGGAGGGGGCCTAAATAGCAATCAGCCCCAGCATTTT
CDR3: CATSGGGLNSNQPQHF

size: NA
J: TRBJ1-2
V: TRBV4-3
D: NA
DNA: TGCGCCAGCAGCCCCGATGGGGTCAGGGTGAACTATGGCTACACCTTC
CDR3: CASSPDGVRVNYGYTF

size: NA
J: TRBJ2-6
V: TRBV3-1/TRBV3-2
D: NA
DNA: TGTGCCAGCAGCCTCTGGTCCTCTGGGGCCAACGTCCTGACTTTC
CDR3: CASSLWSSGANVLTF

size: NA
J: TRBJ2-2
V: TRBV7-2
D: TRBD2
DNA: TGTGCCAGCAGCTTATCCCCGGGGGGGTCCAACACCGGGGAGCTGTTTTTT
CDR3: CASSLSPGGSNTGELFF

size: once
J: TRBJ2-1
V: TRBV25-1
D: TRBD2
DNA: TGTGCCAGCAAAAAAGCGGGAGGGCCGCAGTTCTTC
CDR3: CASKKAGGPQFF

size: NA
J: TRBJ2-5
V: TRBV4-1
D: TRBD1
DNA: TGCGCCAGCAGCCAAGATGGACAGGGGGTTTACCCCGGACTGGACTTC
CDR3: CASSQDGQGVYPGLDF

size: NA
J: TRBJ2-7
V: TRBV9
D: TRBD1
DNA: TGTGCCAGCAGCGTAGGGGGGAGGACAGGGGTAAGTGAGCAGTACTTC
CDR3: CASSVGGRTGVSEQYF

size: few
J: TRBJ2-2
V: TRBV9
D: NA
DNA: TGTGCCAGCAGCCCACGGGTGTACACCGGGGAGCTGTTTTTT
CDR3: CASSPRVYTGELFF

size: NA
J: TRBJ1-2
V: TRBV5-1
D: TRBD1
DNA: TGCGCCAGCAGCTTATCCACAGGGGGCAACTATGGCTACACCTTC
CDR3: CASSLSTGGNYGYTF

size: NA
J: TRBJ2-3
V: TRBV9
D: TRBD2
DNA: TGTGCCAGCAGCCCCCGAGGGACTAGCGGGGGAGGTACGCAGTATTTT
CDR3: CASSPRGTSGGGTQYF

size: NA
J: TRBJ2-7
V: TRBV15
D: NA
DNA: TGTGCCACCAGCCCAAATTCCGAGGGGACCTACGAGCAGTACTTC
CDR3: CATSPNSEGTYEQYF

size: NA
J: TRBJ1-2
V: TRBV5-1
D: NA
DNA: TGCGCCAGCAGCTTGGAGCAGGGTGGTGGCTACACCTTC
CDR3: CASSLEQGGGYTF

size: NA
J: TRBJ1-1
V: TRBV28
D: NA
DNA: TGTGCCAGCACTGCTGGGGGGTACGGCACTGAAGCTTTCTTT
CDR3: CASTAGGYGTEAFF

size: NA
J: TRBJ1-1
V: TRBV28
D: NA
DNA: TGTGCCAGCAGTTTGATGGGGGCAGGTATTACTGAAGCTTTCTTT
CDR3: CASSLMGAGITEAFF

size: NA
J: TRBJ2-5
V: TRBV29-1
D: NA
DNA: TGCAGCGTACTACTGACGGGGGAGACCCAGTACTTC
CDR3: CSVLLTGETQYF

size: NA
J: TRBJ1-4
V: TRBV18
D: NA
DNA: TGTGCCAGCTCACCGCAGGGAGGCATAGAAGAAAAACTGTTTTTT
CDR3: CASSPQGGIEEKLFF

size: few
J: TRBJ2-5
V: TRBV24-1
D: NA
DNA: TGTGCCACCAGTGATTTACTCACAAGGACGTACTTC
CDR3: CATSDLLTRTYF

size: NA
J: TRBJ1-1
V: TRBV2
D: NA
DNA: TGTGCCAGCAGTGAAGAAATGGGAAACACTGAAGCTTTCTTT
CDR3: CASSEEMGNTEAFF

size: NA
J: TRBJ1-1
V: TRBV4-2
D: NA
DNA: TGTGCCAGCAGCATACGGGACACTGAAGCTTTCTTT
CDR3: CASSIRDTEAFF